These 5 T cell receptor beta chains were sequenced from one sample in a study of blood T cells in healthy people across ages. The second PCR ran roughly 7 to 12 cycles with a sample-barcoded 5' primer and J-beta primers. TCRdb passed the 5' RACE reads through MiXCR, listing each CDR3 protein once. This sample has some 1.5 million distinct CDR3 sequences, with 28% found just once. Sequencing was performed on blood. The receptors derive from a woman in her 30s in good health.

This clonotype has a count of ten or more. The chain links TRBV6-5 to TRBJ2-6; the D is unclear. Germline lookup yields CDR1 MNHEY and CDR2 SVGAGI. This CDR3 comprises 16 residues. V gave up 0 bases and J gave up 0 bases, with 6 bases separating them. The CDR3 spells CASSYSLDSGANVLTF. The CDR3 DNA sequence: TGTGCCAGCAGTTACTCTCTTGACTCTGGGGCCAACGTCCTGACTTTC.

This clonotype was counted at least ten times. This chain connects TRBV2 to TRBJ2-7; the D is unclear. V was shortened by 3 bases and J by 2 bases, with 5 bases between the two germline ends. The CDR3 consists of 12 residues. Looked up from germline, CDR1 is SNHLY and CDR2 is FYNNEI. In DNA, the CDR3 is TGTGCCAGCAGTGACGGAGCCTACGAGCAGTACTTC. Encoded protein: CASSDGAYEQYF.

On this clonotype itself: One base away lies a much larger clone, so this may be a sequencing read error. The V gene is TRBV28, the J gene TRBJ2-5, with 9 bases that match TRBD1. V was clipped by 6 bases and J by 4 bases; unmatched bases: 6. The CDR3 is 14 residues long. Germline CDR1 MDHEN, CDR2 SYDVKM. CDR3 residues: CASRITGGRETQYF. The CDR3 coding sequence is TGTGCCAGCAGGATTACAGGGGGCAGAGAGACCCAGTACTTC.

This clonotype has just a few counts. The V and J genes are TRBV6-6 and TRBJ1-2, with TRBD1 matching 9 bases. CDR1 and CDR2 (germline): MNHNY, SVGAGI (reference sequence). The CDR3 covers 12 residues. With V trimmed by 5 bases and J by 7 bases, 2 bases remained unmatched. CDR3 coding DNA: TGTGCCAGCAGTGGGACAGGGCTTGGCTACACCTTC. Its protein is CASSGTGLGYTF.

Only a few counts were recorded for this clonotype. One end of the junction is discordant with germline, which a read error may explain. The chain couples TRBV2 to TRBJ2-4, with 9 bases matching TRBD1. Germline loops: CDR1 SNHLY, CDR2 FYNNEI. This CDR3 spans 17 amino acids. The CDR3 DNA follows: TGCGCCAGCAGTGAACCCGGGACAGGGAAGGACAAAAACATTCAGTACTTC. Translation: CASSEPGTGKDKNIQYF.